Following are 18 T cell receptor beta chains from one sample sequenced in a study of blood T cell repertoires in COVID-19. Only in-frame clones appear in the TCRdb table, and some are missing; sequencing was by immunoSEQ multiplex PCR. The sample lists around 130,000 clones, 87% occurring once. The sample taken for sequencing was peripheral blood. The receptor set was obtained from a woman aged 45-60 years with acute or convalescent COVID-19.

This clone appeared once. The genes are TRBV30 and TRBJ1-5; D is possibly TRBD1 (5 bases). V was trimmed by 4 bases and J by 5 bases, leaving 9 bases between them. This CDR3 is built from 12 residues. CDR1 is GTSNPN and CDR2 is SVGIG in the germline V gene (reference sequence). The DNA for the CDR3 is TGTGCCTGGAACCTAGGGGATCAGCCCCAGCATTTT. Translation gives CAWNLGDQPQHF.

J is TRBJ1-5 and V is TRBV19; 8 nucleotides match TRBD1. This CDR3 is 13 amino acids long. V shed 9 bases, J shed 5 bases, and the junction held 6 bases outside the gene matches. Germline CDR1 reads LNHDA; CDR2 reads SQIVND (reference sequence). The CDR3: CASQGARDQPQHF. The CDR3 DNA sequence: TGTGCCAGCCAGGGGGCGAGGGATCAGCCCCAGCATTTT.

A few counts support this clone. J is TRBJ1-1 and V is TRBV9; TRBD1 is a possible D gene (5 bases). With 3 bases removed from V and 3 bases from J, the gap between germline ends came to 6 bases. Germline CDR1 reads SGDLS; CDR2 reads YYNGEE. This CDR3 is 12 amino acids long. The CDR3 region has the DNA TGTGCCAGCAGCGCGACAGACACTGAAGCTTTCTTT. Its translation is CASSATDTEAFF.

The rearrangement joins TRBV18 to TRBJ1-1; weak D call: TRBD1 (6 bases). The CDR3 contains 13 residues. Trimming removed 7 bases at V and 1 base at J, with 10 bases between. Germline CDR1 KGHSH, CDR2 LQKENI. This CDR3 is CASLDSSNTEAFF. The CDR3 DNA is TGTGCCAGCTTGGACAGTTCGAACACTGAAGCTTTCTTT. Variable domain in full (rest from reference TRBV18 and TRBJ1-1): NAGVMQNPRHLVRRRGQEARLRCSPMKGHSHVYWYRQLPEEGLKFMVYLQKENIIDESGMPKERFSAEFPKEGPSILRIQQVVRGDSAAYFCASLDSSNTEAFFGQGTRLTVV.

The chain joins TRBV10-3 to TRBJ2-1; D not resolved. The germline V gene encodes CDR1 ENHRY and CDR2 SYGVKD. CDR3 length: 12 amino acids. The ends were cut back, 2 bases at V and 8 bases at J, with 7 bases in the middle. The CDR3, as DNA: TGTGCCATCAGTGAGATTCTTGATGAGCAGTTCTTC. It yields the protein CAISEILDEQFF.

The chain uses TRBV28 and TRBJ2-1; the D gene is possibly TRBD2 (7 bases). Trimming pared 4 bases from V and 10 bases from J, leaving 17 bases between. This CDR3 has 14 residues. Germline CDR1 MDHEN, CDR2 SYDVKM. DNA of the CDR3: TGTGCCAGCAGTTCGGGGGGACAAAAAATCGAGCAGTTCTTC. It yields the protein CASSSGGQKIEQFF.

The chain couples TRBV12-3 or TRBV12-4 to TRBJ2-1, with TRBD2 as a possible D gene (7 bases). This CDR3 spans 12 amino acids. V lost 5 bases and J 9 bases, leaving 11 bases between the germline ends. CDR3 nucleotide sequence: TGTGCCAGCAGTGTGGGGGGGCCTGAGCAGTTCTTC. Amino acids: CASSVGGPEQFF.

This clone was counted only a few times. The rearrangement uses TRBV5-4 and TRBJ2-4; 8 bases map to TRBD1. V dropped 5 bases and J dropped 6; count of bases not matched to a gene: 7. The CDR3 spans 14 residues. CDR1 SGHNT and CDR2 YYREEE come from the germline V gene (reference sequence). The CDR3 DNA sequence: TGTGCCAGCAGGCCCGACAGGGGAGTAAACATTCAGTACTTC. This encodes CASRPDRGVNIQYF.

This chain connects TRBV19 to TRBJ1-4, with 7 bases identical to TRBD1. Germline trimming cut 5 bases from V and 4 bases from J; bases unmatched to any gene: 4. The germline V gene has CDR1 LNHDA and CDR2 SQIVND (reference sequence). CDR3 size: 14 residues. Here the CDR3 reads CASSPQGNNEKLFF. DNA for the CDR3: TGTGCCAGTAGTCCACAGGGGAATAATGAAAAACTGTTTTTT.

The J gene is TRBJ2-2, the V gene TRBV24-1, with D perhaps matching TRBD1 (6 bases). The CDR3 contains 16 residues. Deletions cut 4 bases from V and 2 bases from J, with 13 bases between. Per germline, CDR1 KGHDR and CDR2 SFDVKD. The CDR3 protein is CATSDQQGSNTGELFF. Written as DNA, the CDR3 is TGTGCCACCAGTGACCAACAGGGATCAAACACCGGGGAGCTGTTTTTT.

Here the CDR3 reads CASSLSPSGGEQYF. In DNA, the CDR3 is TGCGCCAGCAGCTTGTCCCCCTCCGGGGGCGAGCAGTACTTC. The chain recombines TRBV5-1 with TRBJ2-7; D may be TRBD2 (6 bases). The germline CDR1 and CDR2 sequences are SGHRS and YFSETQ. The CDR3 loop spans 14 amino acids. The V end was cut by 1 base, the J end by 6 bases, with 14 bases between.

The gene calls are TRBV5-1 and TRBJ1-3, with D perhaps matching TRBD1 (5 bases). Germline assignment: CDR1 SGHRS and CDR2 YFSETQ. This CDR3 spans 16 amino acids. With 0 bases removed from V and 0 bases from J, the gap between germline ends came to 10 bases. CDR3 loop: CASSLGPGNSGNTIYF. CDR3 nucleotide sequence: TGCGCCAGCAGCTTGGGGCCAGGGAACTCTGGAAACACCATATATTTT.

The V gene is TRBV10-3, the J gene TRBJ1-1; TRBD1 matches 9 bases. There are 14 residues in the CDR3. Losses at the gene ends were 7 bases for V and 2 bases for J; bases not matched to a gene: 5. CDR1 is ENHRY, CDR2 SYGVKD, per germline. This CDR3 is CAITEQGANTEAFF. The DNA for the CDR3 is TGTGCCATCACCGAACAGGGGGCAAACACTGAAGCTTTCTTT.

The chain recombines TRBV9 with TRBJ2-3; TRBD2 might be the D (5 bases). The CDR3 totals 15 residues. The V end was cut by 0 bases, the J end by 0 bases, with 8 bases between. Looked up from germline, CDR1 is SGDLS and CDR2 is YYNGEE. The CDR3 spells CASSVDGDSTDTQYF. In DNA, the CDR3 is TGTGCCAGCAGCGTAGACGGGGATAGCACAGATACGCAGTATTTT. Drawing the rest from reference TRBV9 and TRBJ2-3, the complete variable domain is DSGVTQTPKHLITATGQRVTLRCSPRSGDLSVYWYQQSLDQGLQFLIQYYNGEERAKGNILERFSAQQFPDLHSELNLSSLELGDSALYFCASSVDGDSTDTQYFGPGTRLTVL.

CDR3 in amino acids: CASSLGYGVSSYEQYF. The CDR3 bases are TGTGCCAGCAGCTTGGGGTACGGGGTTTCCTCCTACGAGCAGTACTTC. This chain connects TRBV11-2 to TRBJ2-7; the D gene is possibly TRBD2 (5 bases). From germline, CDR1 is SGHAT and CDR2 FQNNGV. V lost 3 bases to trimming and J lost 0 bases, with 15 bases between them. The CDR3 covers 16 residues.

CDR3 in amino acids: CASSYVAGGITYEQYF. As DNA, the CDR3 is TGCGCCAGCAGCTACGTAGCGGGGGGAATTACCTACGAGCAGTACTTC. The chain joins TRBV5-1 to TRBJ2-7, with 10 bases identical to TRBD2. This CDR3 has 16 amino acids. The ends lost 3 bases at V and 2 bases at J; junction bases unmatched: 8. The germline V gene has CDR1 SGHRS and CDR2 YFSETQ.

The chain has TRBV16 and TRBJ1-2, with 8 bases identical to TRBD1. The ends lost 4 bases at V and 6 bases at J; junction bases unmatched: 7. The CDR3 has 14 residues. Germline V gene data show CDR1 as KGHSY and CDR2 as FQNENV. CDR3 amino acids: CASSRDRGGDGYTF. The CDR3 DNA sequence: TGTGCCAGCAGCCGCGACAGGGGAGGAGATGGCTACACCTTC.

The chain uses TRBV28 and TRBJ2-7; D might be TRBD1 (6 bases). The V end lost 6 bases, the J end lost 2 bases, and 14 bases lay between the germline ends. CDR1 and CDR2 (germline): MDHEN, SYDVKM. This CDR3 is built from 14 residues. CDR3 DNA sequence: TGTGCCAGCAGCTTCGCCGGGACACCCTACGAGCAGTACTTC. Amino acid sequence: CASSFAGTPYEQYF.